These 17 T cell receptor beta chains came from one sample sequenced in a study of cytomegalovirus exposure and HLA in healthy donors. PCR used 60 Vbeta primers and 13 Jbeta primers. TCRdb's table, derived via immunoSEQ multiplex PCR, lists solely in-frame clones and lacks some. The data contain about 160,000 clones, 55% to 75% of them seen just once; the ten biggest clones take up under 7.5%. The sample taken for sequencing was PBMCs. Receptor source: a woman in her sixties in good health and CMV-seropositive.

Details on this clone: Because the CDR3 is missing its conserved closing phenylalanine or tryptophan, this is likely a read error. No DNA is shown, since the ends of the CDR3 on it are uncertain; the CDR3 is the one TCRdb lists. The chain is built from TRBV21-1 and TRBJ2-6; the D call TRBD2 from the table was never checked on the DNA. TRBV21-1 is a known pseudogene. Ends included, the CDR3 has 10 residues. The CDR3 here is CASPTPSGAQ.

The chain joins TRBV18 to TRBJ2-1; D ambiguous. Trimming took off 2 bases at V and 7 bases at J, with 9 bases between the two ends. The CDR3 has 13 residues. The germline V gene has CDR1 KGHSH and CDR2 LQKENI. The CDR3, as DNA: TGTGCCAGCTCACCATCGGGTTCAAATGAGCAGTTCTTC. Protein sequence: CASSPSGSNEQFF.

This clone was observed a few times. J is TRBJ2-3 and V is TRBV5-5; 16 nucleotides line up with TRBD2. J was trimmed by 1 base and V by 4 bases; bases with no gene match: 6. The CDR3 extends over 18 amino acids. The V gene's germline CDR1 is SGHKS and CDR2 YYEKEE (reference sequence). In DNA form, the CDR3 reads TGTGCCAGCAGCCGAACGGGACTAGCGGGGGGGGGCACAGATACGCAGTATTTT. It codes for CASSRTGLAGGGTDTQYF.

The chain combines TRBV18 with TRBJ2-1, with D tentatively TRBD2 (6 bases). CDR3 length equals 15 residues. Germline CDR1 and CDR2: KGHSH and LQKENI. The V gene lost 4 bases and the J gene lost 0 bases, with 10 bases spanning the gap. In nucleotides, the CDR3 is TGTGCCAGCTCACTTAGCGGCAGCTCCTACAATGAGCAGTTCTTC. Its translation is CASSLSGSSYNEQFF.

The V call is TRBV5-6, the J call TRBJ2-1, with 12 bases identical to TRBD2. This CDR3 is built from 17 residues. Germline CDR1 SGHDT, CDR2 YYEEEE. Trimming cost V 4 bases and J 2 bases; bases outside gene matches: 7. The CDR3 protein is CASSNPTSGRTYNEQFF. CDR3 DNA sequence: TGTGCCAGCAGCAATCCGACTAGCGGGAGAACCTACAATGAGCAGTTCTTC.

The genes are TRBV2 and TRBJ2-5, with 7 bases fitting TRBD2. CDR1 and CDR2 from the germline V gene are SNHLY and FYNNEI. CDR3 length: 15 residues. V was clipped by 4 bases and J by 5 bases; unmatched bases: 10. The CDR3 sequence is CASSGGGGIGETQYF. The CDR3 nucleotides read TGTGCCAGCAGTGGAGGCGGGGGAATCGGGGAGACCCAGTACTTC.

This clone was recorded a few times. The CDR3 DNA reads TGCAGTGCTAGCCTTGACAATGAGCAGTTCTTC. As protein: CSASLDNEQFF. The chain links TRBV20-1 to TRBJ2-1; D is undetermined. The V end lost 3 bases, the J end lost 5 bases, and 5 bases lay between the germline ends. The V gene's germline CDR1 is DFQATT and CDR2 SNEGSKA (reference sequence). CDR3 length equals 11 residues.

The chain is built from TRBV5-1 and TRBJ2-7; 12 positions match TRBD1. The CDR3 has 15 amino acids. The germline V gene has CDR1 SGHRS and CDR2 YFSETQ. V shed 5 bases, J shed 7 bases, and the junction held 10 bases outside the gene matches. CDR3: CASRTAGTGGHEQYF. CDR3 bases: TGCGCCAGCAGGACCGCCGGGACAGGGGGCCATGAGCAGTACTTC. The variable domain in full, completed from reference TRBV5-1 and TRBJ2-7, reads KAGVTQTPRYLIKTRGQQVTLSCSPISGHRSVSWYQQTPGQGLQFLFEYFSETQRNKGNFPGRFSGRQFSNSRSEMNVSTLELGDSALYLCASRTAGTGGHEQYFGPGTRLTVT.

The chain combines TRBV30 with TRBJ2-7, with 9 positions matching TRBD2. The CDR3 length is 15 residues. J lost 0 bases, V lost 3 bases, and 6 bases had no gene match. CDR1 GTSNPN and CDR2 SVGIG come from the germline V gene (reference sequence). CDR3 region: CAWSTWREGSYEQYF. The CDR3 DNA is TGTGCCTGGAGCACGTGGCGGGAGGGCTCCTACGAGCAGTACTTC.

In this sample, this clone turned up a few times. V usage is TRBV27 and J usage is TRBJ2-3; tentatively, D is TRBD2 (5 bases). Trimming took off 7 bases at V and 0 bases at J, with 23 bases between the two ends. The length of the CDR3 is 18 residues. In germline, CDR1 is MNHEY, CDR2 SMNVEV (reference sequence). The CDR3: CASTPAWTDYTSTDTQYF. DNA of the CDR3: TGTGCCAGCACCCCCGCATGGACCGACTACACTAGCACAGATACGCAGTATTTT.

The rearrangement links TRBV14 to TRBJ2-7; D is uncertain. V was trimmed by 1 base and J by 0 bases, leaving 7 bases between them. The CDR3 runs to 14 residues. Germline CDR1 and CDR2: SGHDN and FVKESK. CDR3 residues: CASSQGLSSYEQYF. The CDR3 region has the DNA TGTGCCAGCAGCCAAGGCCTATCCTCCTACGAGCAGTACTTC.

Note on this clone: A read error may account for a junction end that differs from germline. The rearrangement links TRBV7-7 to TRBJ2-3; TRBD1 might be the D (6 bases). Germline V gene data show CDR1 as SSHAT and CDR2 as FNYEAQ (reference sequence). The CDR3 contains 13 residues. CDR3 coding DNA: TGTGCTAGCAGCTTAGATCAGGGGGATACGCAGTATTTT. Its translation is CASSLDQGDTQYF.

The rearrangement joins TRBV7-2 to TRBJ1-5; the D is unclear. The CDR3 length is 13 residues. Trimming removed 3 bases from V and 0 bases from J, with 3 bases in between. CDR1 SGHTA and CDR2 FQGNSA come from the germline V gene. The CDR3 DNA sequence: TGTGCCAGCAGCTTCTCTAGCAATCAGCCCCAGCATTTT. Amino acid sequence: CASSFSSNQPQHF.

V and J are TRBV4-3 and TRBJ2-3; 10 bases align to TRBD1. The V and J ends lost 1 base and 2 bases, in that order; junction bases with no gene match: 9. The CDR3 is 18 residues long. The germline V gene has CDR1 LGHNA and CDR2 YSLEER. The CDR3 region is CASSQVPGTGENTDTQYF. As DNA, the CDR3 is TGCGCCAGCAGCCAAGTGCCCGGGACAGGGGAGAACACAGATACGCAGTATTTT.

This clone has just a few counts. This chain uses TRBV11-2 with TRBJ2-2, with unresolved D. The CDR3 covers 13 residues. V was pared by 5 bases and J by 4 bases, with 8 bases between. CDR1 is SGHAT, CDR2 FQNNGV, per germline. The CDR3 protein is CASSLRSTGELFF. In DNA form, the CDR3 reads TGTGCCAGCAGCCTGAGGTCCACCGGGGAGCTGTTTTTT.

The chain is built from TRBV11-2 and TRBJ2-1; D is possibly TRBD2 (6 bases). This CDR3 region has 16 residues. V dropped 1 base and J dropped 2 bases, with 12 bases sitting between them. Per germline, CDR1 SGHAT and CDR2 FQNNGV. In DNA form, the CDR3 reads TGTGCCAGCAGCTTAGGTACTAGCATCGCCTACAATGAGCAGTTCTTC. Translating gives CASSLGTSIAYNEQFF. Combining the CDR3 with reference TRBV11-2 and TRBJ2-1 gives the whole variable domain EAGVAQSPRYKIIEKRQSVAFWCNPISGHATLYWYQQILGQGPKLLIQFQNNGVVDDSQLPKDRFSAERLKGVDSTLKIQPAKLEDSAVYLCASSLGTSIAYNEQFFGPGTRLTVL.

This clone was picked up a small number of times. The V and J genes are TRBV2 and TRBJ2-1; D not resolved. The CDR3 sequence is 14 residues long. Trimming removed 4 bases at V and 3 bases at J, with 10 bases between. The V gene's germline CDR1 is SNHLY and CDR2 FYNNEI. CDR3 bases: TGTGCCAGCAGTGGACCGACGGGCTACAATGAGCAGTTCTTC. As protein: CASSGPTGYNEQFF.